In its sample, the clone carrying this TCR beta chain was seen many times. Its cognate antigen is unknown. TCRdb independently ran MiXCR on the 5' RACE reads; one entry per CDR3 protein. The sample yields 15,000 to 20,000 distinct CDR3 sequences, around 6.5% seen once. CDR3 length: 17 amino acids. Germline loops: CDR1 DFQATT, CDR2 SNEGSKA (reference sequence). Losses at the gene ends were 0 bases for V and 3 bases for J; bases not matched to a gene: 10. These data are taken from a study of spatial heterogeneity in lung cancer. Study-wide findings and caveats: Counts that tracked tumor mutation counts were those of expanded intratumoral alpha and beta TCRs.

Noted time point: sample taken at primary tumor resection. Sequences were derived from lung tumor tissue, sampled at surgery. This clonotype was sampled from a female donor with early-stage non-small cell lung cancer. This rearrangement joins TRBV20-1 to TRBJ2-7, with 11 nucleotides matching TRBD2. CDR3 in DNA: TGCAGTGCTAGAGATTTAAGGCTAGCGGGAGGACTCTACGAGCAGTACTTC. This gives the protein CSARDLRLAGGLYEQYF.